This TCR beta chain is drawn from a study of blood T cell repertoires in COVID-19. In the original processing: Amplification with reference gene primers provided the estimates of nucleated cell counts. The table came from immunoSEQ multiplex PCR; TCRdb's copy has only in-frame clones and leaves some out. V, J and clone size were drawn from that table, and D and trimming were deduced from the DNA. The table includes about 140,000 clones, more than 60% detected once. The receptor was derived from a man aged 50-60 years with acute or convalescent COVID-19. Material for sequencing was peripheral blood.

CDR3 loop: CASSAATGRDQPQHF. The CDR3 DNA sequence: TGTGCCAGCAGTGCCGCGACAGGTAGGGATCAGCCCCAGCATTTT. The chain links TRBV28 to TRBJ1-5, with D perhaps TRBD1 (6 bases). The V end was cut by 5 bases, the J end by 5 bases, with 16 bases between. Germline V gene data show CDR1 as MDHEN and CDR2 as SYDVKM. The CDR3 spans 15 residues. Together with reference TRBV28 and TRBJ1-5, the CDR3 gives the full variable domain: DVKVTQSSRYLVKRTGEKVFLECVQDMDHENMFWYRQDPGLGLRLIYFSYDVKMKEKGDIPEGYSVSREKKERFSLILESASTNQTSMYLCASSAATGRDQPQHFGDGTRLSIL.